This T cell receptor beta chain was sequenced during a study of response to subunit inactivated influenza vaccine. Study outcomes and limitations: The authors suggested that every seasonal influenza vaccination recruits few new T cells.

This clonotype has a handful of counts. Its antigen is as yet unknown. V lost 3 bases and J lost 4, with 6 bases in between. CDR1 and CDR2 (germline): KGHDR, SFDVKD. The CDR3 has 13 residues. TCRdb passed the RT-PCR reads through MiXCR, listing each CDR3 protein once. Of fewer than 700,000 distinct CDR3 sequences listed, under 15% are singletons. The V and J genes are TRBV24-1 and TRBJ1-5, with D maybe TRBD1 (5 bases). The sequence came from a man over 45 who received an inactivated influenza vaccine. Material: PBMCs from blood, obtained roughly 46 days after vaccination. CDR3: CATSDRQNQPQHF. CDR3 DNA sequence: TGTGCCACCAGTGATAGACAGAATCAGCCCCAGCATTTT.